The TCR beta chain described here comes from a study of T cell responses to AZD1222 COVID-19 vaccine. Looking at the study overall: It was second doses at about 4 or about 12 weeks that were pooled. Overall study findings and caveats: A reported finding is that nearly half of spike-specific TCRs target unmutated variant regions. Females made up more of the donors, who were largely white British, and clonal diversity may have come out too low. Spike-specific TCR breadth and depth grew following two AZD1222 doses.

Libraries were prepared by immunoSEQ multiplex PCR; TCRdb keeps only in-frame clonotypes and omits some of them. Found here are about 94,000 clones, approximately 90% of them singletons; the top ten hold 13%. Notes on this clone: The target antigen is unknown.

The CDR3 totals 14 residues. Trimming at V came to 4 bases and at J to 7 bases, leaving 6 bases not matched to a gene. CDR1 is MNHEY and CDR2 is SVGAGI in the germline V gene. This receptor was taken from an adult in good health. The sample here was peripheral blood, taken on day 0 of AZD1222 vaccination. The chain uses TRBV6-5 and TRBJ2-7; 11 bases map to TRBD1. The CDR3 DNA is TGTGCCAGCAGTTTGCGCCGGGACAGGGGGGAGCAGTACTTC. Its protein is CASSLRRDRGEQYF.